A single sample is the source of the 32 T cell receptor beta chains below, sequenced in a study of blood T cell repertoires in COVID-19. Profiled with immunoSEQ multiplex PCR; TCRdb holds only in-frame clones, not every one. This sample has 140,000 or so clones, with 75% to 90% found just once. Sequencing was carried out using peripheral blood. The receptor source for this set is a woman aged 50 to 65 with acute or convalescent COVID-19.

CDR3 bases: TGCGCCAGCTATCGACAGGGCACTGAAGCTTTCTTT. Translating gives CASYRQGTEAFF. The chain carries TRBV5-1 and TRBJ1-1, with 7 bases lining up with TRBD1. This CDR3 comprises 12 residues. Germline V gene lookup returns CDR1 SGHRS and CDR2 YFSETQ. Unmatched junction bases numbered 4, after V lost 7 bases and J lost 4 bases.

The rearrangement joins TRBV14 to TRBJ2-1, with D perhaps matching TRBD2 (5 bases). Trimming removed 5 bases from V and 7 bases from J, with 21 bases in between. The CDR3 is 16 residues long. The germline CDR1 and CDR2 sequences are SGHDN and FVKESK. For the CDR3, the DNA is TGTGCCAGCAGCTCAGAGAGGGTAGAAAAGCCGAATGAGCAGTTCTTC. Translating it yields CASSSERVEKPNEQFF.

In nucleotides, the CDR3 is TGTGCCAGCAGTTTGGGGACAGGTAGCAATCAGCCCCAGCATTTT. Translation gives CASSLGTGSNQPQHF. V is TRBV27 and J is TRBJ1-5; 8 bases fit TRBD1. The CDR3 runs to 15 residues. Trimming cost V 3 bases and J 0 bases; bases outside gene matches: 1. The germline V gene has CDR1 MNHEY and CDR2 SMNVEV (reference sequence).

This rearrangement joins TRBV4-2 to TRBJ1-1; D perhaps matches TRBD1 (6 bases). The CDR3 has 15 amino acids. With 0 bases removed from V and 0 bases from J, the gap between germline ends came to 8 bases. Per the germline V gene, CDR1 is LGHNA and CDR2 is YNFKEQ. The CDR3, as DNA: TGTGCCAGCAGCCAAGAAGGGGGATTGAACACTGAAGCTTTCTTT. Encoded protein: CASSQEGGLNTEAFF.

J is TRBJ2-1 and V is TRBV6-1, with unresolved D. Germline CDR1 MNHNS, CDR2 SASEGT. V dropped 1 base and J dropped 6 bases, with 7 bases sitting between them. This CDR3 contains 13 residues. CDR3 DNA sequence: TGTGCCAGCAGTGAAGGTACAGCCAATGAGCAGTTCTTC. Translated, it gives CASSEGTANEQFF.

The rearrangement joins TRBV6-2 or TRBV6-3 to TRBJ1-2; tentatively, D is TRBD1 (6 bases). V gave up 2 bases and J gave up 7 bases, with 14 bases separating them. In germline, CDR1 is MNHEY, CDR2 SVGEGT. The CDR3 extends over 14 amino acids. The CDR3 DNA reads TGTGCCAGCAGTTACGTGGGGGCGCAGAGTGGCTACACCTTC. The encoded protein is CASSYVGAQSGYTF.

CDR3 sequence: CASSLRGTGNTIYF. In DNA, the CDR3 is TGTGCCAGCAGCTTGAGGGGGACTGGAAACACCATATATTTT. The chain uses TRBV7-9 and TRBJ1-3, with D tentatively TRBD1 (6 bases). The CDR3 sequence is 14 residues long. Deletions cut 3 bases from V and 2 bases from J, with 8 bases between. The germline gives CDR1 SEHNR, CDR2 FQNEAQ (reference sequence).

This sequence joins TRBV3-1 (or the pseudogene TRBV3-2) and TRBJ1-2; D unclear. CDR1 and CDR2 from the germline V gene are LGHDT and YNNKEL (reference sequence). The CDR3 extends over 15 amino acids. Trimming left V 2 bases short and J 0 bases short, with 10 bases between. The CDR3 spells CASSQHPRTNYGYTF. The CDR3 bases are TGTGCCAGCAGCCAACACCCCAGAACTAACTATGGCTACACCTTC.

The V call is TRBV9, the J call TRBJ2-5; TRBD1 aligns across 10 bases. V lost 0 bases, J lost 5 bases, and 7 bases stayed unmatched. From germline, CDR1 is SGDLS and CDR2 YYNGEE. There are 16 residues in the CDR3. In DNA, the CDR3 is TGTGCCAGCAGCGTAGAGGACAGGGGGGATTGGGAGACCCAGTACTTC. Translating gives CASSVEDRGDWETQYF.

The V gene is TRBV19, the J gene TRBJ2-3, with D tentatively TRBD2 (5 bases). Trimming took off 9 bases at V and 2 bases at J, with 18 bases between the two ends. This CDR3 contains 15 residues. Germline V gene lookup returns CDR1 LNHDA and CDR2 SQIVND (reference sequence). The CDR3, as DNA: TGTGCCAGCCAGTGGTCGAGCGGACTCACAGATACGCAGTATTTT. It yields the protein CASQWSSGLTDTQYF.

The CDR3 DNA follows: TGTGCCAGCAGCTTAGGCGGCGGGGGGATCCTCTACGAGCAGTACTTC. It encodes CASSLGGGGILYEQYF. The chain links TRBV7-8 to TRBJ2-7; 8 nucleotides line up with TRBD2. CDR3 length equals 16 residues. V trimming: 1 base; J trimming: 3 bases; junction bases outside the gene matches: 8. Germline V lookup: CDR1 SGHVS, CDR2 FQNEAQ.

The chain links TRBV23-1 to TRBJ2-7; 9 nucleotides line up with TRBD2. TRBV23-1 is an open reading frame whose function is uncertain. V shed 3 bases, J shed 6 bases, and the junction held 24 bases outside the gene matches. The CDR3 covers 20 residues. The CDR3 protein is CASSHGIGNGWAGGPFEQYF. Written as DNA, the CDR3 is TGCGCCAGCAGTCACGGTATCGGAAACGGTTGGGCGGGGGGGCCTTTCGAGCAGTACTTC.

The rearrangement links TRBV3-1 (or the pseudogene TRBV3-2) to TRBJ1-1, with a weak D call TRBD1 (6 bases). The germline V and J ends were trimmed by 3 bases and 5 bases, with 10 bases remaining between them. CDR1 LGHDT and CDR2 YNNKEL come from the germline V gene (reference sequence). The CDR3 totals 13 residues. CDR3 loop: CASSQGARTEAFF. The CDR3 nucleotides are TGTGCCAGCAGCCAGGGGGCTCGGACTGAAGCTTTCTTT.

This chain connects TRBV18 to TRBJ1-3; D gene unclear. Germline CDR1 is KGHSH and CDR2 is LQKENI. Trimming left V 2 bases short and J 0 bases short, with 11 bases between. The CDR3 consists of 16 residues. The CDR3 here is CASSPSVLTSGNTIYF. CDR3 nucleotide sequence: TGTGCCAGCTCACCATCGGTGCTCACCTCTGGAAACACCATATATTTT.

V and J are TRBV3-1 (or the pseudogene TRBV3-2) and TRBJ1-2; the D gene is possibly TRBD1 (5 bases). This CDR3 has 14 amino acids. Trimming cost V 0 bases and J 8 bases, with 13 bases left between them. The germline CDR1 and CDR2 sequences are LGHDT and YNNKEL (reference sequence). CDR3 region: CASSQDPWGRGYTF. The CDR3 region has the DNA TGTGCCAGCAGCCAAGATCCGTGGGGCCGCGGCTACACCTTC.

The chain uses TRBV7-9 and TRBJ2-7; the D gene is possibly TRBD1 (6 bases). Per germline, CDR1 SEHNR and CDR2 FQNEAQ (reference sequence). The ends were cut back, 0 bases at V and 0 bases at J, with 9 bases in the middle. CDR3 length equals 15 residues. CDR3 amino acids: CASSLAGTLSYEQYF. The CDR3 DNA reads TGTGCCAGCAGCTTAGCCGGGACACTCTCCTACGAGCAGTACTTC.

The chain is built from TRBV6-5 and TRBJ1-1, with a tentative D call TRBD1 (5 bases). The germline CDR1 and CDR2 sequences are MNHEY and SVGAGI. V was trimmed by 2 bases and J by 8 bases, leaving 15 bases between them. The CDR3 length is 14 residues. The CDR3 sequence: CASSYVREGAEAFF. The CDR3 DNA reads TGTGCCAGCAGTTACGTCAGGGAAGGGGCAGAAGCTTTCTTT.

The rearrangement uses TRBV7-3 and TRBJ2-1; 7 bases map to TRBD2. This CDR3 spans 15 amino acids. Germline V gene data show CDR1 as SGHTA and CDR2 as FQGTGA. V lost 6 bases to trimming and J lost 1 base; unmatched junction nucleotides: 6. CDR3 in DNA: TGTGCCAGCAGGTTACCGGGAGGTTCCTACAATGAGCAGTTCTTC. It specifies CASRLPGGSYNEQFF.

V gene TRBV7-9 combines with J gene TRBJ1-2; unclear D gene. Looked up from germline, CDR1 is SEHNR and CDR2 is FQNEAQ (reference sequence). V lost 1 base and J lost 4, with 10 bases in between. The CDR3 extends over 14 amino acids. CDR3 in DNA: TGTGCCAGCAGCTTAGACGGGGAGGTCTATGGCTACACCTTC. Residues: CASSLDGEVYGYTF.

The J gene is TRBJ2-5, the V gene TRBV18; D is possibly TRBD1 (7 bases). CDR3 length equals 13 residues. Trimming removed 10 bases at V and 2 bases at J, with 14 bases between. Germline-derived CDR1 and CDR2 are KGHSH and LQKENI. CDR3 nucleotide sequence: TGTGCCACCTTGCGGGACAGACAAGAGACCCAGTACTTC. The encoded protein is CATLRDRQETQYF. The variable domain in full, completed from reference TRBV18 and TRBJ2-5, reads NAGVMQNPRHLVRRRGQEARLRCSPMKGHSHVYWYRQLPEEGLKFMVYLQKENIIDESGMPKERFSAEFPKEGPSILRIQQVVRGDSAAYFCATLRDRQETQYFGPGTRLLVL.

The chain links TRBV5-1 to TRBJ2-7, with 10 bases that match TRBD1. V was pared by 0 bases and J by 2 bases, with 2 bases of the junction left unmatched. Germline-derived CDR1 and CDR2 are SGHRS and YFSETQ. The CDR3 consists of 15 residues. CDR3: CASSLGTGGPYEQYF. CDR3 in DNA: TGCGCCAGCAGCTTGGGGACAGGGGGGCCCTACGAGCAGTACTTC.

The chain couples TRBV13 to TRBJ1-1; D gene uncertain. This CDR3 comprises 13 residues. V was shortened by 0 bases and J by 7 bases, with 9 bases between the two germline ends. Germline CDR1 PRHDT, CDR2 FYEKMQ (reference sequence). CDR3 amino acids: CASSLGGPSEAFF. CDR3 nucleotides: TGTGCCAGCAGCTTAGGGGGCCCAAGTGAAGCTTTCTTT.

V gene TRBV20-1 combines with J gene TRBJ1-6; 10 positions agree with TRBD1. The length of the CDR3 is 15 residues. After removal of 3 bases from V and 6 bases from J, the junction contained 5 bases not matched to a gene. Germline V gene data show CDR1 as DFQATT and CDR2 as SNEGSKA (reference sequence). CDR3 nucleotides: TGCAGTGCTAGTCCCGGGACAGGGGTTAATTCACCCCTCCACTTT. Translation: CSASPGTGVNSPLHF.

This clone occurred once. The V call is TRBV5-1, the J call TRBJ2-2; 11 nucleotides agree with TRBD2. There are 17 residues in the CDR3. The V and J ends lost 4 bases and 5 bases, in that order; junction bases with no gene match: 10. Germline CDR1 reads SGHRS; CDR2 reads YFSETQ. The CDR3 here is CASSGPGTSGFTGELFF. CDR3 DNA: TGCGCCAGCAGCGGACCCGGGACTAGCGGATTTACCGGGGAGCTGTTTTTT.

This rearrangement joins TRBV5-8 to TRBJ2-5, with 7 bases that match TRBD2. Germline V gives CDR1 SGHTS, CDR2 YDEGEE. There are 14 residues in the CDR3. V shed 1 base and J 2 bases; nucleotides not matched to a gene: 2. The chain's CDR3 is CASSLLAVQETQYF. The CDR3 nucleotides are TGTGCCAGCAGCTTGCTAGCGGTTCAAGAGACCCAGTACTTC. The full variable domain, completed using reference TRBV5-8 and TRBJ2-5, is EAGVTQSPTHLIKTRGQQATLRCSPISGHTSVYWYQQALGLGLQFLLWYDEGEERNRGNFPPRFSGRQFPNYSSELNVNALELEDSALYLCASSLLAVQETQYFGPGTRLLVL.

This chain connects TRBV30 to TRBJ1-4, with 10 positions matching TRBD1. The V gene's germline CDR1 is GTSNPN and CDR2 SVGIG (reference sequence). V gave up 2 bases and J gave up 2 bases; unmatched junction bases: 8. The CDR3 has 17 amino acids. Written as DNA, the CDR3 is TGTGCCTGGAGTCGAGAGACAGGGGGCTTGACTAATGAAAAACTGTTTTTT. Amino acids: CAWSRETGGLTNEKLFF. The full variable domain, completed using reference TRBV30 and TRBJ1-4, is SQTIHQWPATLVQPVGSPLSLECTVEGTSNPNLYWYRQAAGRGLQLLFYSVGIGQISSEVPQNLSASRPQDRQFILSSKKLLLSDSGFYLCAWSRETGGLTNEKLFFGSGTQLSVL.

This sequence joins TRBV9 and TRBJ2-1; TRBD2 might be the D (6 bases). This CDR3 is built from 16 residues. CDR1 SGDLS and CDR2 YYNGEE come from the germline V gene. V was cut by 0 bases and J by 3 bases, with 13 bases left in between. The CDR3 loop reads CASSVGGGLSYNEQFF. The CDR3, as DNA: TGTGCCAGCAGCGTAGGGGGAGGTCTCAGCTACAATGAGCAGTTCTTC. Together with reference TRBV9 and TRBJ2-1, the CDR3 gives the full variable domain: DSGVTQTPKHLITATGQRVTLRCSPRSGDLSVYWYQQSLDQGLQFLIQYYNGEERAKGNILERFSAQQFPDLHSELNLSSLELGDSALYFCASSVGGGLSYNEQFFGPGTRLTVL.

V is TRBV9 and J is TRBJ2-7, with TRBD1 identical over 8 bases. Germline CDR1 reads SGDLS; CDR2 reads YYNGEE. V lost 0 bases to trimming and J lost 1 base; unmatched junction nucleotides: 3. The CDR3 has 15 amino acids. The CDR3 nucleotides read TGTGCCAGCAGCGTAGCCGGGACAGGTTCCTACGAGCAGTACTTC. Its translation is CASSVAGTGSYEQYF.

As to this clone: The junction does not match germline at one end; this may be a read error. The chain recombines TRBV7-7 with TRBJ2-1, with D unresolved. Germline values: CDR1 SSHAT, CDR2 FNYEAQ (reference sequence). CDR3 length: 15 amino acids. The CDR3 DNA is TGTGCTAGCAGCCGCTCGAACTCTCCAGGCAATGAGCAGGTCTTC. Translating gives CASSRSNSPGNEQVF.

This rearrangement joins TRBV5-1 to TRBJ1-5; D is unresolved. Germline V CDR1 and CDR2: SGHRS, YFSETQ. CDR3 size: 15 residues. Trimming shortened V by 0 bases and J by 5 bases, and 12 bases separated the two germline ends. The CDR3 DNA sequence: TGCGCCAGCAGCTTGGGTCCCGGGAATCATCAGCCCCAGCATTTT. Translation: CASSLGPGNHQPQHF.

CDR3 coding DNA: TGTGCCTGTACTCAGGGCCCGGGGCCCCAGCATTTT. This translates into CACTQGPGPQHF. This chain joins TRBV30 and TRBJ1-5; D possibly corresponds to TRBD1 (5 bases). Germline assignment: CDR1 GTSNPN and CDR2 SVGIG (reference sequence). The ends were cut back, 6 bases at V and 9 bases at J, with 15 bases in the middle. This CDR3 is built from 12 residues.

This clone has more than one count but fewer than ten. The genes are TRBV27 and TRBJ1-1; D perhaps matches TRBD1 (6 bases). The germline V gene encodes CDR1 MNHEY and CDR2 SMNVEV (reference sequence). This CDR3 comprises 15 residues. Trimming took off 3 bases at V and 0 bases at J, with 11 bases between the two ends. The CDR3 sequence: CASSFYRAMNTEAFF. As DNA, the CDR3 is TGTGCCAGCAGTTTCTACAGGGCCATGAACACTGAAGCTTTCTTT.